The rows below give T cell receptor beta chains drawn from one sample of a study of Ad26.COV2.S vaccination and SARS-CoV-2 variants. The assay was immunoSEQ multiplex PCR, and TCRdb's table has in-frame clones only and misses some. In the table there are 350,000 to 550,000 clones, approximately 89% of which are singletons. The sample here was peripheral blood, taken in a trial of Ad26.COV2.S vaccine versus placebo. The receptors derive from a person aged 18-65 years who received the Ad26.COV2.S COVID-19 vaccine or a placebo. CDR3s include the opening cysteine and the closing phenylalanine or tryptophan. The D gene is left open where the match is weak. Size is stated for part of the rows, as once, few or many counts, or as a class when the clone is expanded.

V,size,J,D,CDR3,DNA
TRBV5-6,NA,TRBJ1-1,NA,CASSLKGHAPRAFF,TGTGCCAGCAGCTTGAAGGGACATGCTCCGCGAGCTTTCTTT
TRBV2,NA,TRBJ2-2,NA,CASSEGRVNGELFF,TGTGCCAGCAGTGAAGGCAGGGTTAACGGGGAGCTGTTTTTT
TRBV13,once,TRBJ1-1,NA,CASSASYGWGEAFF,TGTGCCAGCAGCGCCTCCTATGGGTGGGGTGAAGCTTTCTTT
TRBV19,NA,TRBJ1-6,NA,CASALTRGTTYSPLHF,TGTGCCAGCGCCTTAACAAGGGGCACAACCTATTCACCCCTCCACTTT
TRBV29-1,NA,TRBJ1-2,TRBD1,CSINGQGGPYGYTF,TGCAGCATTAACGGACAGGGAGGTCCCTATGGCTACACCTTC
TRBV7-2,once,TRBJ1-2,NA,CASSLGGALGYTF,TGTGCCAGCAGCTTAGGGGGGGCGCTGGGCTACACCTTC
TRBV11-1,NA,TRBJ2-3,NA,CASSLVPTGKDTQYF,TGTGCCAGCAGCTTAGTACCCACAGGGAAAGATACGCAGTATTTT
TRBV11-3,NA,TRBJ1-1,NA,CASSLGGLGAEAFF,TGTGCCAGCAGCTTAGGTGGCCTAGGCGCTGAAGCTTTCTTT
TRBV20-1,once,TRBJ2-5,NA,CSGFFQETQYF,TGCAGTGGCTTTTTCCAAGAGACCCAGTACTTC
TRBV5-1,NA,TRBJ2-5,TRBD2,CASSMMGGRQETQYF,TGCGCCAGCAGCATGATGGGCGGGAGACAAGAGACCCAGTACTTC
TRBV19,NA,TRBJ2-1,NA,CASSNPEGYEQFF,TGTGCCAGTAGTAATCCCGAAGGCTATGAGCAGTTCTTC
TRBV7-8,NA,TRBJ1-4,NA,CASSFILGEKLFF,TGTGCCAGCAGCTTTATACTCGGGGAAAAACTGTTTTTT
TRBV3-1/TRBV3-2,NA,TRBJ2-7,NA,CASSRTVGYEQYF,TGTGCCAGCAGCCGAACTGTGGGCTACGAGCAGTACTTC
TRBV18,NA,TRBJ1-1,NA,CASSPSRGNEAFF,TGTGCCAGCTCACCGAGTAGGGGGAATGAAGCTTTCTTT
TRBV7-6,NA,TRBJ2-5,NA,CASSPPGVQETQYF,TGTGCCAGCAGCCCCCCGGGGGTCCAAGAGACCCAGTACTTC
TRBV27,NA,TRBJ2-7,TRBD2,CASSSGGSYEQYF,TGTGCCAGCAGTTCGGGGGGCTCCTACGAGCAGTACTTC
TRBV5-1,NA,TRBJ1-6,TRBD1,CASSLVGQATINSPLHF,TGCGCCAGCAGCTTGGTGGGACAGGCGACAATTAATTCACCCCTCCACTTT
TRBV9,NA,TRBJ2-7,NA,CASSASTAYGEQYF,TGTGCCAGCAGCGCCTCTACGGCTTATGGCGAGCAGTACTTC
TRBV2,few,TRBJ2-5,TRBD1,CASSPGTGAETQYF,TGTGCCAGCAGCCCTGGGACAGGGGCCGAGACCCAGTACTTC
TRBV3-1/TRBV3-2,NA,TRBJ1-1,NA,CASSRTDGRTEAFF,TGTGCCAGCAGCCGGACAGATGGTCGGACTGAAGCTTTCTTT
TRBV7-9,NA,TRBJ1-1,TRBD1,CASSWTGVSTEAFF,TGTGCCAGCAGTTGGACAGGGGTGAGCACTGAAGCTTTCTTT
TRBV30,NA,TRBJ1-5,NA,CAWSVKGPRYQPQHF,TGTGCCTGGAGTGTCAAGGGACCGAGGTATCAGCCCCAGCATTTT
TRBV28,NA,TRBJ2-2,NA,CATIAEAGPTGELFF,TGTGCCACCATCGCGGAGGCAGGGCCCACCGGGGAGCTGTTTTTT
TRBV9,NA,TRBJ1-4,NA,CASSVSGWGNEKLFF,TGTGCCAGCAGCGTATCAGGGTGGGGGAATGAAAAACTGTTTTTT
TRBV4-3,NA,TRBJ1-4,NA,CASSQDGSKEKLFF,TGCGCCAGCAGCCAAGATGGCAGTAAAGAAAAACTGTTTTTT
TRBV27,NA,TRBJ1-5,NA,CASSLWGRQGGNQPQHF,TGTGCCAGCAGTTTATGGGGCCGGCAGGGTGGCAATCAGCCCCAGCATTTT
TRBV9,NA,TRBJ1-2,NA,CASSVGSPQPYGYTF,TGTGCCAGCAGCGTAGGGTCCCCGCAGCCCTATGGCTACACCTTC
TRBV7-6,NA,TRBJ1-2,NA,CASSRGFGYNNYGYTF,TGTGCCAGCAGCCGTGGGTTCGGTTATAATAACTATGGCTACACCTTC
TRBV18,NA,TRBJ1-2,TRBD1,CASSPTQGQGSNYGYTF,TGTGCCAGCTCACCGACCCAAGGACAGGGATCTAACTATGGCTACACCTTC
TRBV5-8,NA,TRBJ2-5,NA,CASSLVARMGETQYF,TGTGCCAGCAGCTTGGTGGCACGGATGGGAGAGACCCAGTACTTC
TRBV27,NA,TRBJ1-4,NA,CASSFLPGEKLFF,TGTGCCAGCAGTTTCCTTCCGGGAGAAAAACTGTTTTTT
TRBV27,NA,TRBJ1-6,NA,CASSLRGRWNSPLHF,TGTGCCAGCAGTCTCCGGGGGCGGTGGAATTCACCCCTCCACTTT
TRBV11-2,NA,TRBJ2-1,NA,CASSLTYNEQFF,TGTGCCAGCAGCTTGACGTACAATGAGCAGTTCTTC
TRBV4-3,NA,TRBJ2-1,NA,CASSLRAVSSYNEQFF,TGCGCCAGCAGCCTAAGGGCAGTTAGCTCCTACAATGAGCAGTTCTTC
TRBV6-6,NA,TRBJ2-1,NA,CASSRTAPLGILDNEQFF,TGTGCCAGCAGTCGGACAGCCCCCCTTGGGATTTTAGACAATGAGCAGTTCTTC
TRBV9,NA,TRBJ1-1,NA,CASSVDGIAEAFF,TGTGCCAGCAGCGTAGATGGGATTGCTGAAGCTTTCTTT
TRBV18,NA,TRBJ2-3,TRBD2,CASSPQGLDSVDTQYF,TGTGCCAGCTCACCACAGGGACTAGACTCGGTAGATACGCAGTATTTT
TRBV19,NA,TRBJ2-4,NA,CASSPWTHLVAKNIQYF,TGTGCCAGTAGTCCCTGGACTCATCTAGTAGCCAAAAACATTCAGTACTTC